The entry below gives a single T cell receptor (beta chain) sequence along with its context. Its antigen is currently unknown. The source of the sample is a study of graft-versus-host responses after intestinal transplantation. Findings and caveats of the study: Peak GvH clone levels in circulation were associated with early post-transplant HvG declines.

Method: immunoSEQ multiplex PCR; TCRdb's copy keeps in-frame clones and lacks some. Among approximately 70,000 clones, about 89% were seen once, and the ten largest hold 2.5%. Germline V lookup: CDR1 MNHEY, CDR2 SVGAGI. Trimming pared 4 bases from V and 0 bases from J, leaving 10 bases between. The CDR3 has 15 residues. This specimen was unstimulated CD8+ T cells sorted from spleen or lymph node cells, taken before intestinal transplant. This clonotype was obtained from a human donor who received an intestinal transplant. This chain joins TRBV6-5 and TRBJ1-5; D is perhaps TRBD1 (5 bases). Written as DNA, the CDR3 is TGTGCCAGCAGTTCCGACAGATATAGCAATCAGCCCCAGCATTTT. Residues: CASSSDRYSNQPQHF.